This T cell receptor beta chain was documented in a study of cytomegalovirus exposure and HLA in healthy donors. The V end was cut by 8 bases, the J end by 6 bases, with 23 bases between. Germline CDR1 and CDR2: MDHEN and SYDVKM. This CDR3 comprises 15 residues. It was with 60 Vbeta and 13 Jbeta primers that the PCR ran. TCRdb keeps only in-frame clones here, not all; method: immunoSEQ multiplex PCR. The table includes around 160,000 clones, approximately 80% detected once. Sequencing was done on a sample of PBMCs. This sequence joins TRBV28 and TRBJ2-7; TRBD1 is a possible D gene (6 bases). This receptor was obtained from a man aged 18 to 35 in good health and CMV-seropositive. CDR3 in DNA: TGTGCCAGCCGCCTCAGGACAGCTTTCAACTTCGAGCAGTACTTC. Its translation is CASRLRTAFNFEQYF.